One sample yielded the 19 T cell receptor beta chains listed below, sequenced in a study of T cells in Graves' hyperthyroidism and ophthalmopathy (dated 2019 in TCRdb). The library was produced with multiplex PCR. The sequencer was an Illumina HiSeq 2000. Amplification of TCR beta CDR3 regions was carried out from RNA transcripts. The TCR CDR3 was subjected to a first round of RT-PCR using the HTBI primer set and the Qiagen OneStep RT-PCR kit. Using fastp at Q25 and MiXCR, TCRdb reprocessed the public reads and kept productive beta chains. Rows are combined by CDR3 protein, so each entry shows the most common genes and DNA. The sample yields under 400,000 distinct CDR3 sequences; around a sixth were counted once. The ten most abundant clones make up about half of the sample. Sequencing used blood. Receptor source: a woman aged 50 to 60 with Graves' hyperthyroidism.

The V and J genes are TRBV19 and TRBJ2-5; TRBD1 matches 7 bases. V was pared by 3 bases and J by 5 bases, with 9 bases of the junction left unmatched. CDR1 and CDR2 from the germline V gene are LNHDA and SQIVND (reference sequence). CDR3 length equals 15 residues. This CDR3 reads CASSIAPQGRETQYF. The CDR3 DNA reads as TGTGCCAGTAGTATCGCCCCACAGGGGCGGGAGACCCAGTACTTC.

This clonotype has more than one count but fewer than ten. The rearrangement joins TRBV28 to TRBJ1-5; 7 bases line up with TRBD1. V gave up 5 bases and J gave up 3 bases; unmatched junction bases: 7. Germline CDR1 MDHEN, CDR2 SYDVKM. The CDR3 contains 15 residues. CDR3 coding DNA: TGTGCCAGCAGTCGCGGACAGGCGAACAATCAGCCCCAGCATTTT. Protein product: CASSRGQANNQPQHF.

CDR3 protein: CSAVDRSLSGYTF. Written as DNA, the CDR3 is TGCAGCGCTGTGGACAGATCCCTTTCTGGCTACACCTTC. V usage is TRBV29-1 and J usage is TRBJ1-2, with D perhaps TRBD1 (6 bases). Trimming stripped 7 bases from V and 7 bases from J, with 19 bases between. The CDR3 is 13 amino acids. Germline CDR1 reads SQVTM; CDR2 reads ANQGSEA.

This clonotype has just a few counts. The chain is built from TRBV25-1 and TRBJ2-3; a weak D match, TRBD1 (6 bases). Germline V gene data show CDR1 as MGHDK and CDR2 as SYGVNS. The CDR3 extends over 15 amino acids. V lost 0 bases and J 10 bases, leaving 17 bases between the germline ends. The CDR3 sequence: CASSEYGTSEGAQYF. The CDR3 region has the DNA TGTGCCAGCAGTGAATACGGGACATCGGAAGGGGCGCAGTATTTT.

A few counts support this clonotype. V and J are TRBV6-1 and TRBJ1-1, with a possible D match to TRBD1 (5 bases). Trimming removed 6 bases at V and 4 bases at J, with 15 bases between. CDR1 MNHNS and CDR2 SASEGT come from the germline V gene. The CDR3 loop spans 14 amino acids. CDR3 in DNA: TGTGCCAGCAGATCTCGGGGGGATGGCACTGAAGCTTTCTTT. This translates into CASRSRGDGTEAFF.

This clonotype was recorded a few times. The chain couples TRBV20-1 to TRBJ2-1, with 15 bases aligning to TRBD2. Germline V gene lookup returns CDR1 DFQATT and CDR2 SNEGSKA (reference sequence). The CDR3 covers 17 residues. With 3 bases clipped from V and 8 bases from J, the junction kept 11 bases outside the gene matches. In DNA, the CDR3 is TGCAGTGCTAGTACAGGTTCTGGGACTAGCGGGAGGTATGAGCAGTTCTTC. Translated, it gives CSASTGSGTSGRYEQFF.

V is TRBV2 and J is TRBJ2-5; D is uncertain. V dropped 4 bases and J dropped 2 bases, with 8 bases sitting between them. Germline V gene sequence: CDR1 SNHLY, CDR2 FYNNEI. CDR3 length equals 13 residues. The CDR3 protein is CASSGSRQETQYF. DNA for the CDR3: TGTGCCAGCAGTGGTTCTAGACAAGAGACCCAGTACTTC.

The rearrangement uses TRBV24-1 and TRBJ2-2; unclear D gene. Trimming left V 10 bases short and J 7 bases short, with 21 bases between. CDR3 length: 15 residues. CDR1 KGHDR and CDR2 SFDVKD come from the germline V gene. The CDR3: CATGHTLDTVGELFF. The DNA for the CDR3 is TGTGCCACGGGTCACACCCTCGATACGGTCGGGGAGCTGTTTTTT.

The gene calls are TRBV5-1 and TRBJ2-5; no clear D gene. The germline V gene has CDR1 SGHRS and CDR2 YFSETQ. The CDR3 is 13 residues long. Trimming removed 4 bases from V and 2 bases from J, with 9 bases in between. In DNA, the CDR3 is TGCGCCAGCAGCCAATTAGGGCAAGAGACCCAGTACTTC. It encodes CASSQLGQETQYF.

CDR3 region: CASSQDKGLAGVADTQYF. The CDR3, as DNA: TGTGCCAGCAGCCAAGATAAAGGGCTAGCGGGAGTGGCAGATACGCAGTATTTT. This chain connects TRBV11-2 to TRBJ2-3, with TRBD2 identical over 10 bases. J lost 4 bases, V lost 5 bases, and 15 bases had no gene match. The CDR3 consists of 18 residues. Germline assignment: CDR1 SGHAT and CDR2 FQNNGV.

Remarks on this clonotype: This sequence may be a read error, since a much larger clone differs from it by one base. The rearrangement joins TRBV2 to TRBJ2-5; perhaps TRBD2 as D (6 bases). Germline V gene sequence: CDR1 SNHLY, CDR2 FYNNEI. The CDR3 loop spans 15 amino acids. V lost 6 bases, J lost 0 bases, and 14 bases lay in between. DNA of the CDR3: TGTGCCAGCAGACCTGGCGGGGTATACCAAGAGACCCAGTACTTC. It specifies CASRPGGVYQETQYF.

The V gene is TRBV12-3 or TRBV12-4, the J gene TRBJ2-3, with D perhaps TRBD1 (6 bases). The CDR3 is 14 amino acids. V lost 7 bases and J lost 0, with 11 bases in between. CDR3 DNA: TGTGCCAGCAAAACAGGGTCCAGCACAGATACGCAGTATTTT. This encodes CASKTGSSTDTQYF.

This chain joins TRBV5-1 and TRBJ1-6; no clear D gene. The CDR3 is 16 amino acids. Germline V gene data show CDR1 as SGHRS and CDR2 as YFSETQ. The germline V and J ends were trimmed by 4 bases and 0 bases, with 11 bases remaining between them. In DNA, the CDR3 is TGCGCCAGCAGCGTCGCCCCTAGCTCCTATAATTCACCCCTCCACTTT. It encodes CASSVAPSSYNSPLHF. Supplemented by reference TRBV5-1 and TRBJ1-6, the full variable domain reads KAGVTQTPRYLIKTRGQQVTLSCSPISGHRSVSWYQQTPGQGLQFLFEYFSETQRNKGNFPGRFSGRQFSNSRSEMNVSTLELGDSALYLCASSVAPSSYNSPLHFGNGTRLTVT.

This clonotype came up a few times. The CDR3 DNA sequence: TGCAGTGCCAGGCTCGGCCAGACCCAGTACTTC. This gives the protein CSARLGQTQYF. The rearrangement links TRBV20-1 to TRBJ2-5; the D is unclear. The CDR3 spans 11 residues. The V and J ends lost 6 bases and 6 bases respectively, with 11 bases between them. The V gene's germline CDR1 is DFQATT and CDR2 SNEGSKA (reference sequence).

The sample holds many counts of this clonotype. The chain links TRBV7-9 to TRBJ2-1, with 7 bases identical to TRBD1. The CDR3 consists of 13 residues. Germline values: CDR1 SEHNR, CDR2 FQNEAQ (reference sequence). With 7 bases clipped from V and 5 bases from J, the junction kept 5 bases outside the gene matches. Here the CDR3 reads CASNQQGHNEQFF. The CDR3 DNA is TGTGCCAGCAATCAACAGGGGCACAATGAGCAGTTCTTC.

The table lists this clonotype with many counts. This chain uses TRBV11-2 with TRBJ1-2; TRBD1 might be the D (6 bases). Trimming left V 0 bases short and J 7 bases short, with 9 bases between. The CDR3 is 13 residues long. The germline CDR1 and CDR2 sequences are SGHAT and FQNNGV. The CDR3 is CASSLDRGGGYTF. CDR3 nucleotide sequence: TGTGCCAGCAGCTTAGACAGGGGTGGTGGCTACACCTTC.

V gene TRBV5-1 combines with J gene TRBJ1-6; no clear D. CDR3 length: 16 residues. V was trimmed by 2 bases and J by 4 bases, leaving 13 bases between them. The germline gives CDR1 SGHRS, CDR2 YFSETQ. The chain's CDR3 is CASSLGRSDYNSPLHF. CDR3 nucleotides: TGCGCCAGCAGCTTAGGGAGGAGCGATTATAATTCACCCCTCCACTTT.

A few counts support this clonotype. The junction does not match germline at one end; this may be a read error. The rearrangement links TRBV20-1 to TRBJ1-1; the match to TRBD1 covers 7 bases. Germline values: CDR1 DFQATT, CDR2 SNEGSKA (reference sequence). The CDR3 is made up of 13 amino acids. The CDR3 sequence: CSARQTGNSEAFF. The CDR3 coding sequence is TGCAGTGCTAGGCAGACAGGGAACTCTGAAGCTTTCTTT.

The table lists this clonotype with a few counts. The chain links TRBV27 to TRBJ1-2, with TRBD1 as a possible D gene (6 bases). This CDR3 has 13 residues. Trimming shortened V by 5 bases and J by 7 bases, and 14 bases separated the two germline ends. Per the germline V gene, CDR1 is MNHEY and CDR2 is SMNVEV (reference sequence). The CDR3 nucleotides read TGTGCCAGCAGTCCATGGACAGTCGGTGGCTACACCTTC. This codes for CASSPWTVGGYTF.